This T cell receptor (beta chain) appears in the sequencing data of a study of cytomegalovirus exposure and HLA in healthy donors. The PCR ran on 60 Vbeta and 13 Jbeta primers. Using immunoSEQ multiplex PCR, the repertoire was profiled, and TCRdb retains in-frame clones only, with some absent. The sample lists under 200,000 clones; around 76% were seen once. This receptor was taken from a girl between 5 and 17 years old in good health and CMV-seropositive. The sample comprised PBMCs.

The CDR3 DNA sequence: TGCGCCAGCAGCCAAGGATTCCGGGAGGAGAGCGACGAGCAGTACTTC. Protein: CASSQGFREESDEQYF. This chain links TRBV4-1 with TRBJ2-7; 7 bases match TRBD2. CDR1 is MGHRA and CDR2 is YSYEKL in the germline V gene. The J segment lost 5 bases and the V segment lost 1 base, leaving 11 bases of the junction unmatched. This CDR3 is 16 amino acids long.